This section outlines one T cell receptor (beta chain) sequence together with its context. This record comes from a study of blood T cell repertoires in COVID-19. As for the study in general: Researchers got acute and convalescent COVID-19 samples from the United States, Italy and Spain. In each case, the material was cDNA or gDNA derived from T cells, B-cell-depleted T cells, or PBMCs.

In the authors' methods: Researchers report that nucleated cell counts were estimated from reference gene primer amplification. Sequencing used immunoSEQ multiplex PCR; TCRdb keeps in-frame clones, though not all of them. V, J and clone size are those of that table, while D and trimming were read from the DNA. The sample includes fewer than 200,000 clones, approximately 84% of them seen just once. There are 14 residues in the CDR3. CDR1 is MGHRA and CDR2 is YSYEKL in the germline V gene. Losses at the gene ends were 0 bases for V and 5 bases for J; bases not matched to a gene: 1. The chain couples TRBV4-1 to TRBJ2-7; 10 positions agree with TRBD1. This TCR was recovered from a man aged 40-50 years with acute or convalescent COVID-19. The sequencing sample was made of peripheral blood. The CDR3 here is CASSQEDRGDEQYF. The CDR3 DNA is TGCGCCAGCAGCCAAGAGGACAGGGGGGACGAGCAGTACTTC.